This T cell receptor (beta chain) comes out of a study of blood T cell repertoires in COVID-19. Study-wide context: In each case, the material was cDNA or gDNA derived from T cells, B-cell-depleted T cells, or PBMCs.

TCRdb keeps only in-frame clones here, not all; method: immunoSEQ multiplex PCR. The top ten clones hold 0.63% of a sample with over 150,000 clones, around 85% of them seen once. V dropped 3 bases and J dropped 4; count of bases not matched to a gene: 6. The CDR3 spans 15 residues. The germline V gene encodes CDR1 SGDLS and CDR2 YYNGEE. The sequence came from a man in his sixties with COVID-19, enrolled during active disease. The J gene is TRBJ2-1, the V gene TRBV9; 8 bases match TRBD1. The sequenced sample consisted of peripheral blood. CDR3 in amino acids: CASSERTGIYNEQFF. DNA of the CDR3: TGTGCCAGCAGCGAACGGACAGGGATATACAATGAGCAGTTCTTC.